Listed here are 18 T cell receptor beta chains from one sample, sequenced in a study of beta chain features in type 1 diabetes. All of the isolated RNA was reverse transcribed, so expressed TCRB transcripts were sequenced. Clones were sequenced by immunoSEQ multiplex PCR, and TCRdb holds only the in-frame ones, with some missing. This table holds 970,000 or so clones, 17% found once. The sequenced sample was naive CD4+ T cells from blood. All receptors derive from a woman aged 18-29 years in good health.

This clone was detected only a few times. The genes are TRBV7-6 and TRBJ1-2; D is undetermined. V lost 5 bases and J 3 bases, leaving 7 bases between the germline ends. The germline gives CDR1 SGHVS, CDR2 FNYEAQ. The CDR3 spans 12 residues. CDR3: CASSPDHYGYTF. In DNA, the CDR3 is TGTGCCAGCAGCCCGGATCACTATGGCTACACCTTC.

The sample holds a few counts of this clone. V usage is TRBV28 and J usage is TRBJ2-3; weak D call: TRBD1 (6 bases). The V gene's germline CDR1 is MDHEN and CDR2 SYDVKM. V was cut by 7 bases and J by 7 bases, with 12 bases left in between. This CDR3 contains 12 residues. The CDR3 DNA follows: TGTGCCAGCACTCTGACAGGATATACGCAGTATTTT. It translates to CASTLTGYTQYF.

The chain combines TRBV7-2 with TRBJ2-5; D is perhaps TRBD2 (5 bases). The V end lost 0 bases, the J end lost 1 base, and 9 bases lay between the germline ends. In germline, CDR1 is SGHTA, CDR2 FQGNSA. This CDR3 contains 15 residues. CDR3 protein: CASSLATGSQETQYF. The DNA for the CDR3 is TGTGCCAGCAGCTTAGCGACTGGGAGCCAAGAGACCCAGTACTTC.

The chain recombines TRBV2 with TRBJ2-3, with no clear D. The germline V and J ends were trimmed by 6 bases and 6 bases, with 16 bases remaining between them. CDR3 length equals 14 residues. Germline values: CDR1 SNHLY, CDR2 FYNNEI. The CDR3 coding sequence is TGTGCCAGCAGCTTAGTAGTCTCTCCCGATACGCAGTATTTT. The encoded protein is CASSLVVSPDTQYF.

The J gene is TRBJ2-7, the V gene TRBV28, with D maybe TRBD1 (6 bases). The V and J ends lost 5 bases and 7 bases respectively, with 12 bases between them. Per the germline V gene, CDR1 is MDHEN and CDR2 is SYDVKM. This CDR3 contains 12 residues. In DNA form, the CDR3 reads TGTGCCAGCAGTGGGACATGGATGGAGCAGTACTTC. Encoded protein: CASSGTWMEQYF.

The chain combines TRBV7-9 with TRBJ2-5; D ambiguous. V lost 2 bases and J 4 bases, leaving 8 bases between the germline ends. Per the germline V gene, CDR1 is SEHNR and CDR2 is FQNEAQ (reference sequence). This CDR3 region has 13 residues. The chain's CDR3 is CASSLRYVETQYF. CDR3 nucleotide sequence: TGTGCCAGCAGCTTACGTTACGTAGAGACCCAGTACTTC. Together with reference TRBV7-9 and TRBJ2-5, the CDR3 gives the full variable domain: DTGVSQNPRHKITKRGQNVTFRCDPISEHNRLYWYRQTLGQGPEFLTYFQNEAQLEKSRLLSDRFSAERPKGSFSTLEIQRTEQGDSAMYLCASSLRYVETQYFGPGTRLLVL.

This clone was observed a few times. This chain's CDR3 is CASSQGSRQGASGEQFF. The CDR3 region has the DNA TGTGCCAGCAGCCAAGGTTCGCGGCAGGGGGCATCTGGTGAGCAGTTCTTC. The gene calls are TRBV4-2 and TRBJ2-1; TRBD1 aligns across 8 bases. Germline V gene lookup returns CDR1 LGHNA and CDR2 YNFKEQ. This CDR3 is built from 17 residues. The V and J ends lost 1 base and 9 bases, in that order; junction bases with no gene match: 14.

The chain joins TRBV7-2 to TRBJ2-1; 9 bases fit TRBD1. The CDR3 extends over 15 amino acids. Germline CDR1 reads SGHTA; CDR2 reads FQGNSA. V dropped 8 bases and J dropped 6; count of bases not matched to a gene: 11. The CDR3 DNA reads as TGTGCCAGCCCTTCGGACAGGGGCTTAAGCAATGAGCAGTTCTTC. Translation gives CASPSDRGLSNEQFF.

This clone was observed a few times. The chain is built from TRBV5-1 and TRBJ2-7; 8 nucleotides line up with TRBD1. CDR1 SGHRS and CDR2 YFSETQ come from the germline V gene. The V and J ends lost 3 bases and 2 bases, in that order; junction bases with no gene match: 1. The CDR3 length is 13 residues. The CDR3 coding sequence is TGCGCCAGCAGCTCAGGGGGCACCTACGAGCAGTACTTC. It yields the protein CASSSGGTYEQYF.

This clone was seen a few times. V and J are TRBV11-2 and TRBJ2-3, with D uncertain. This CDR3 spans 17 amino acids. CDR1 and CDR2 (germline): SGHAT, FQNNGV. The V gene lost 6 bases and the J gene lost 0 bases, with 19 bases spanning the gap. The CDR3: CASRRRVAASSTDTQYF. The CDR3 region has the DNA TGTGCCAGCAGGCGCCGGGTGGCGGCGTCTAGCACAGATACGCAGTATTTT.

This clone was found a few times. The chain joins TRBV28 to TRBJ2-5; D is possibly TRBD1 (5 bases). The CDR3 loop spans 13 amino acids. Germline V gene sequence: CDR1 MDHEN, CDR2 SYDVKM. Trimming pared 5 bases from V and 2 bases from J, leaving 9 bases between. In nucleotides, the CDR3 is TGTGCCAGCAGTGGGGCGCCTCAAGAGACCCAGTACTTC. Translated, it gives CASSGAPQETQYF.

The chain couples TRBV28 to TRBJ2-7; D might be TRBD2 (6 bases). Germline V lookup: CDR1 MDHEN, CDR2 SYDVKM. Trimming cost V 6 bases and J 11 bases, with 17 bases left between them. The CDR3 is made up of 12 amino acids. CDR3 DNA: TGTGCCAGCAGGGAAGCCGGCGGGGAAGAGTACTTC. Its protein product is CASREAGGEEYF.

The chain carries TRBV6-5 and TRBJ2-1, with a possible D match to TRBD1 (5 bases). V was clipped by 0 bases and J by 6 bases, with 12 bases between them. From germline, CDR1 is MNHEY and CDR2 SVGAGI. The CDR3 loop spans 15 amino acids. The CDR3 protein is CASSYSIVGPNEQFF. DNA for the CDR3: TGTGCCAGCAGTTACTCGATTGTGGGGCCCAATGAGCAGTTCTTC.

This clone was observed a handful of times. The chain joins TRBV6-6 to TRBJ1-1; 9 bases fit TRBD1. CDR1 and CDR2 (germline): MNHNY, SVGAGI (reference sequence). The V segment lost 5 bases and the J segment 6 bases; nucleotides outside the gene matches: 4. The CDR3 extends over 13 amino acids. The CDR3 DNA reads as TGTGCCAGCAGTACCCGACAGGGGGCTGAAGCTTTCTTT. Residues: CASSTRQGAEAFF.

This clone was counted a few times. The genes are TRBV28 and TRBJ2-7, with 7 nucleotides matching TRBD2. The CDR3 consists of 12 residues. The ends lost 6 bases at V and 5 bases at J; junction bases unmatched: 4. Germline CDR1 reads MDHEN; CDR2 reads SYDVKM. The CDR3 DNA reads as TGTGCCAGCAGGACTAGCCGCCACGAGCAGTACTTC. Its protein is CASRTSRHEQYF.

V and J are TRBV9 and TRBJ2-1; D unresolved. The CDR3 contains 13 residues. Trimming pared 0 bases from V and 6 bases from J, leaving 7 bases between. In germline, CDR1 is SGDLS, CDR2 YYNGEE. CDR3: CASSVEVSNEQFF. CDR3 coding DNA: TGTGCCAGCAGCGTAGAGGTTAGCAATGAGCAGTTCTTC.

This clone appeared a few times. V and J are TRBV27 and TRBJ1-4; D unresolved. This CDR3 region has 13 residues. Germline V gene lookup returns CDR1 MNHEY and CDR2 SMNVEV (reference sequence). Deletions cut 4 bases from V and 5 bases from J, with 8 bases between. For the CDR3, the DNA is TGTGCCAGCAGTTCGCGGAACAATGAAAAACTGTTTTTT. It yields the protein CASSSRNNEKLFF.

The J gene is TRBJ2-5, the V gene TRBV9; D might be TRBD2 (5 bases). The CDR3 extends over 15 amino acids. Trimming removed 0 bases from V and 5 bases from J, with 14 bases in between. Per the germline V gene, CDR1 is SGDLS and CDR2 is YYNGEE. This CDR3 reads CASSVAGYPRETQYF. CDR3 nucleotide sequence: TGTGCCAGCAGCGTAGCGGGATACCCACGGGAGACCCAGTACTTC. The whole variable domain, remainder taken from reference TRBV9 and TRBJ2-5, is DSGVTQTPKHLITATGQRVTLRCSPRSGDLSVYWYQQSLDQGLQFLIQYYNGEERAKGNILERFSAQQFPDLHSELNLSSLELGDSALYFCASSVAGYPRETQYFGPGTRLLVL.